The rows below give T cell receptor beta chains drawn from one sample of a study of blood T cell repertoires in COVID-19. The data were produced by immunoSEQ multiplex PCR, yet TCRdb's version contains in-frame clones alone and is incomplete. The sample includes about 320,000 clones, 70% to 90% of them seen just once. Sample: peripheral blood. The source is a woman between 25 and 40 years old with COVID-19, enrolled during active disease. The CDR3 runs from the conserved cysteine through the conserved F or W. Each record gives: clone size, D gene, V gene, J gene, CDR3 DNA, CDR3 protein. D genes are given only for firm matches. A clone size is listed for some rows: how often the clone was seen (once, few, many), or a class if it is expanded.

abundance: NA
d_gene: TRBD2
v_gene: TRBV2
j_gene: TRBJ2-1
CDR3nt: TGTGCCAGTCGAGCGGGGGGACCCTACAATGAGCAGTTCTTC
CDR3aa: CASRAGGPYNEQFF

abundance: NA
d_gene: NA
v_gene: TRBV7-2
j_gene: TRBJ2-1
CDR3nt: TGTGCCAGCAGCTTAGGGCAGTTCAATGAGCAGTTCTTC
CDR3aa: CASSLGQFNEQFF

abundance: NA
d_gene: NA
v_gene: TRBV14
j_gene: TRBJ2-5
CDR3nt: TGTGCCAGCAGCCCCGAGAACAGACGGGAGACCCAGTACTTC
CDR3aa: CASSPENRRETQYF

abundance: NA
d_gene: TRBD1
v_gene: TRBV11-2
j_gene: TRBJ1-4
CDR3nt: TGTGCCAGCAGCTTTCCAGGGGGCCGAGGATTGACTAATGAAAAACTGTTTTTT
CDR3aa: CASSFPGGRGLTNEKLFF

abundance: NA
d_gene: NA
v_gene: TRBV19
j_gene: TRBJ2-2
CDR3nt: TGTGCCAGTAGTATCGGCGGAATTACCGGGGAGCTGTTTTTT
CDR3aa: CASSIGGITGELFF

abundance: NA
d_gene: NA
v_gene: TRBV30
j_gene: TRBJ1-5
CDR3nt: TGTGCCTGGAGCCGGGACTTTGGCAATCAGCCCCAGCATTTT
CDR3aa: CAWSRDFGNQPQHF

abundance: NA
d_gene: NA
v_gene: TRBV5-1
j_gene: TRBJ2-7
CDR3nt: TGCGCCAGCACCACCATGGGGGGGGCTTCCTACGAGCAGTACTTC
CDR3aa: CASTTMGGASYEQYF

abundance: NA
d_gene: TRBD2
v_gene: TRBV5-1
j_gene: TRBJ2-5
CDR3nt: TGCGCCAGCAGCTTGAGTCTAGCGGGGCACCTGGAGACCCAGTACTTC
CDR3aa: CASSLSLAGHLETQYF

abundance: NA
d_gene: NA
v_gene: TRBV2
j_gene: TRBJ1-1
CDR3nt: TGTGCCAGCCACAGGGAGGGCACTGAAGCTTTCTTT
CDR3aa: CASHREGTEAFF

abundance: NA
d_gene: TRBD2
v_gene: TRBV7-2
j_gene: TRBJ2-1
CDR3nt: TGTGCCAGCAGCTTAGGGACGGGGGGGCGTCTCAATGAGCAGTTCTTC
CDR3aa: CASSLGTGGRLNEQFF

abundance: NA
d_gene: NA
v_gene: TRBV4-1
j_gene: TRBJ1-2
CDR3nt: TGCGCCAGCAGCCAAGATGGAACAGGGCGACCCTATGGCTACACCTTC
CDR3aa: CASSQDGTGRPYGYTF

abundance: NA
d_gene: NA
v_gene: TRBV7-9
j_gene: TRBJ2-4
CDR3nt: TGTGCCAGCAGCTTTAGCAGGGGGGACATTCAGTACTTC
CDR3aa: CASSFSRGDIQYF

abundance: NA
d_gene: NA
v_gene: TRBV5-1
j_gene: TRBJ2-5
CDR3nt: TGCGCCAGCAGCTTGGGGCAGGCACAAGAGACCCAGTACTTC
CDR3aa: CASSLGQAQETQYF

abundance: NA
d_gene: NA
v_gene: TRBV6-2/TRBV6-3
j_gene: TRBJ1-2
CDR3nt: TGTGCCAGCAGTTACTCGAGCAGGCCCCACACCTTC
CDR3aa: CASSYSSRPHTF

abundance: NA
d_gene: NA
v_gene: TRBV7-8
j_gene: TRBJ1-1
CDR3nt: TGTGCCAGCAGCCCCGGGCACAGGGTGAGCGGCACTGAAGCTTTCTTT
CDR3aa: CASSPGHRVSGTEAFF

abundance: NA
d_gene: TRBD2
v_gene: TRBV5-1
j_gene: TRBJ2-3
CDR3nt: TGCGCCAGCAGCTTGGAGGCTAGCGGGGGGATGAATACGCAGTATTTT
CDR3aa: CASSLEASGGMNTQYF

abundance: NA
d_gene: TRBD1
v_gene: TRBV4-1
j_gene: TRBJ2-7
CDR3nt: TGCGCCAGCAGCCTAGGACAGGGGAGCTCCTACGAGCAGTACTTC
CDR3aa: CASSLGQGSSYEQYF

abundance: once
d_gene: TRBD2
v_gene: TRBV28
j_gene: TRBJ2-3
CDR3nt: TGTGCCAGCGGTAAATTAGCGGGGCACACAGATACGCAGTATTTT
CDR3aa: CASGKLAGHTDTQYF

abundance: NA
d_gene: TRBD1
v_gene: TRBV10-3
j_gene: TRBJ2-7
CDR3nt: TGTGCCATCAGTGAATCCGGGACAGGGGGTACCTTCACCTACGAGCAGTACTTC
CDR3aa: CAISESGTGGTFTYEQYF

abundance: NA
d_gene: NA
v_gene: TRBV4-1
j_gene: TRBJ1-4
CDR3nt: TGCGCCAGCAGCCCCAGGGTTACTGAGGAAAAACTGTTTTTT
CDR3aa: CASSPRVTEEKLFF

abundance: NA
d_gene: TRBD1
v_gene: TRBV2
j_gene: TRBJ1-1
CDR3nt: TGTGCCACGAATTGGGACAGCATGAACACTGAAGCTTTCTTT
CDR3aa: CATNWDSMNTEAFF

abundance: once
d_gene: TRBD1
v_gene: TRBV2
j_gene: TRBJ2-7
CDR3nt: TGTGCCAGCAGTAGAGACAGGGGCGGCCTCTACGAGCAGTACTTC
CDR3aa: CASSRDRGGLYEQYF

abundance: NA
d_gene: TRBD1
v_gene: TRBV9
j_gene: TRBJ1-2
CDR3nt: TGTGCCAGCAGCGTAGGGACAGGGCGAGAAAGTTTGTATGGCTACACCTTC
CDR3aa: CASSVGTGRESLYGYTF

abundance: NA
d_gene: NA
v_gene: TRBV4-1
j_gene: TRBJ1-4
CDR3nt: TGCGCCAGCAGCCAAGGGGGGCCTGCAACTAATGAAAAACTGTTTTTT
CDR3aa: CASSQGGPATNEKLFF

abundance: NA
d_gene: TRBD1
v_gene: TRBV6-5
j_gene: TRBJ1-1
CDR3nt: TGTGCCAGCAGATCGGGACAGCAGAACACTGAAGCTTTCTTT
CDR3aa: CASRSGQQNTEAFF

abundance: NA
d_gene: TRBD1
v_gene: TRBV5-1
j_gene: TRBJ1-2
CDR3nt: TGCGCCAGCAGCGTATACCCGGGACAGGGGGACTACCCCCTAGGCTACACCTTC
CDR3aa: CASSVYPGQGDYPLGYTF

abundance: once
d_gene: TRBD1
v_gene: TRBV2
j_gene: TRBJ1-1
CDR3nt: TGTGCCAGCACAAGGACAGGGGGACTGAACACTGAAGCTTTCTTT
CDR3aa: CASTRTGGLNTEAFF

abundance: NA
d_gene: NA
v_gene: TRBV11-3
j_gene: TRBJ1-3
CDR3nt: TGTGCCAGCAGCTTCGCCACTCCCTCTGGAAACACCATATATTTT
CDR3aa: CASSFATPSGNTIYF

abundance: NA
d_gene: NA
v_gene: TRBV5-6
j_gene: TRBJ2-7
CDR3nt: TGTGCCAGCAGCTTGGCCAATTGGGCGTACGAGCAGTACTTC
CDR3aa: CASSLANWAYEQYF